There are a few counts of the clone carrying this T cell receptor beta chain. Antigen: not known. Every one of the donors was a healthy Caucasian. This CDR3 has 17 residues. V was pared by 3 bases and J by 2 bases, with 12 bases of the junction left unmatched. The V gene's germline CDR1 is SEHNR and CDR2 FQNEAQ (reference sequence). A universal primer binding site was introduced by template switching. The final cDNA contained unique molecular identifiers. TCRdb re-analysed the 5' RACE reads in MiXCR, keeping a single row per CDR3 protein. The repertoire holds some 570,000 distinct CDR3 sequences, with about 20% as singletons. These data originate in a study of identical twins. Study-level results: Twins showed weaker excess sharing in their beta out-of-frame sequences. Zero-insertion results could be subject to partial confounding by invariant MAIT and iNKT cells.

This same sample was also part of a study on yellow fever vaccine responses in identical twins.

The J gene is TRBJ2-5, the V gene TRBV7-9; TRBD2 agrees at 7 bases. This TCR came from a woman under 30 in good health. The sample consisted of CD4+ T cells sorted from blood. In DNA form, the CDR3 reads TGTGCCAGCAGCTTCTCGCGGCGGGGGAAAATACAAGAGACCCAGTACTTC. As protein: CASSFSRRGKIQETQYF.